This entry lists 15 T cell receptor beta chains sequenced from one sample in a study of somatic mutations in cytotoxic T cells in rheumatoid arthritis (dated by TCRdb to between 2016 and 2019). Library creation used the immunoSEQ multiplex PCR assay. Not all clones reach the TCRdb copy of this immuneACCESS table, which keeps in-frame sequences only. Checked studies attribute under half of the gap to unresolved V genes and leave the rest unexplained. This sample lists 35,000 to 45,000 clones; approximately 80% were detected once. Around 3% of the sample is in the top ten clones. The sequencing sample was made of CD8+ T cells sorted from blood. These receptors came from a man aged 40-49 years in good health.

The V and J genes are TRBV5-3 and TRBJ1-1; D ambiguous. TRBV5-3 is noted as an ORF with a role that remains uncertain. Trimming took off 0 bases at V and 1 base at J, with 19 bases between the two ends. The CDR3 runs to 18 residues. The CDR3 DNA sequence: TGTGCCAGAAGCTTGGCCGAAGACTCTCCCTTTTGGAACACTGAAGCTTTCTTT. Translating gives CARSLAEDSPFWNTEAFF.

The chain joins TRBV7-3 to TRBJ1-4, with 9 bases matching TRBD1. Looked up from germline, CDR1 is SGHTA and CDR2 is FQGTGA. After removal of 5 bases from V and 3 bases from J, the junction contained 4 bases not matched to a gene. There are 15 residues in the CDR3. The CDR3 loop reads CASSQTGGANEKLFF. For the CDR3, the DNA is TGTGCCAGCAGCCAGACAGGGGGGGCTAATGAAAAACTGTTTTTT.

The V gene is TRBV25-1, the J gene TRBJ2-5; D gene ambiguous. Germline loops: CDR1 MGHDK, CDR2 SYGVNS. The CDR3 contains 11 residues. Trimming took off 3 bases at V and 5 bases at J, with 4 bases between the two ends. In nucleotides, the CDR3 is TGTGCCAGCAGTGATATGGAGACCCAGTACTTC. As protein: CASSDMETQYF. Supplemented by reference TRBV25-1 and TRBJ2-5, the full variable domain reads EADIYQTPRYLVIGTGKKITLECSQTMGHDKMYWYQQDPGMELHLIHYSYGVNSTEKGDLSSESTVSRIRTEHFPLTLESARPSHTSQYLCASSDMETQYFGPGTRLLVL.

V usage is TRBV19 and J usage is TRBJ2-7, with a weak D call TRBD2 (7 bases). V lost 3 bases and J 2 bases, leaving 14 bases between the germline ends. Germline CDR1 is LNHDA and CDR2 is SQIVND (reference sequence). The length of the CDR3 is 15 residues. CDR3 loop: CASSIRGARTYEQYF. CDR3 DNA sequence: TGTGCCAGTAGTATCCGGGGGGCGAGGACCTACGAGCAGTACTTC.

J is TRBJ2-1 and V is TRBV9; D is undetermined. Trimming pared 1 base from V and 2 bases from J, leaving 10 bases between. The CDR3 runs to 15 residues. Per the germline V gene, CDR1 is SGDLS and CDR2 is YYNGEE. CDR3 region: CASSVSGATYNEQFF. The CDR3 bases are TGTGCCAGCAGCGTAAGTGGCGCGACCTACAATGAGCAGTTCTTC.

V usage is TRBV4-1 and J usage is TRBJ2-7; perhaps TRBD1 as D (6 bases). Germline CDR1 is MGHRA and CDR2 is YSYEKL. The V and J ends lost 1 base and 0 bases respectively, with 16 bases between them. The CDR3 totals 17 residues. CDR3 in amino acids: CASSQVISGASSYEQYF. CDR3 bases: TGCGCCAGCAGCCAAGTTATATCAGGGGCCAGCTCCTACGAGCAGTACTTC.

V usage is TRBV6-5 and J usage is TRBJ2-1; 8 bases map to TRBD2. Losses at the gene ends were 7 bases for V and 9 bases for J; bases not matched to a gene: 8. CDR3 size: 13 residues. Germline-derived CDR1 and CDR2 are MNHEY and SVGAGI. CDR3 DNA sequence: TGTGCCAGCACCCCGACTAGCGAGGGTGAGCAGTTCTTC. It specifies CASTPTSEGEQFF.

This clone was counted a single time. The DNA of the CDR3 is TGTGCCAGCAGTACCGGGGGGGGAGGCAATCAGCCCCAGCATTTT. This sequence encodes CASSTGGGGNQPQHF. The chain carries TRBV6-5 and TRBJ1-5, with a weak D call TRBD1 (5 bases). V dropped 5 bases and J dropped 2 bases, with 13 bases sitting between them. This CDR3 comprises 15 residues. The germline CDR1 and CDR2 sequences are MNHEY and SVGAGI.

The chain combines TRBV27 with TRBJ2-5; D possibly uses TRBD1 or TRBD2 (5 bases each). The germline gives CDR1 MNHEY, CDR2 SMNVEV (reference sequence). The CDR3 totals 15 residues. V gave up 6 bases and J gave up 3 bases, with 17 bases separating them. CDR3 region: CASSPELGVKETQYF. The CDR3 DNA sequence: TGTGCCAGCAGCCCTGAACTAGGGGTCAAAGAGACCCAGTACTTC.

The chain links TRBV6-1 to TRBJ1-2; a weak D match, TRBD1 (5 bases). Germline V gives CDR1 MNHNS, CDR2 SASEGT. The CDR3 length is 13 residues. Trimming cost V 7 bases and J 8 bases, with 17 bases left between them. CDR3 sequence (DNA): TGTGCCAGCATCCAGGGTCCCTCTGTGGGCTACACCTTC. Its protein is CASIQGPSVGYTF.

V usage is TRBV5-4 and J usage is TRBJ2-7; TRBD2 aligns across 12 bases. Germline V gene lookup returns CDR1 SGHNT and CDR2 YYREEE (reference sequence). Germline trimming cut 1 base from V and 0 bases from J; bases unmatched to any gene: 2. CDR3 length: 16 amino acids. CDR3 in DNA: TGTGCCAGCAGCTTGCAACTAGCGGGGGGCTCCTACGAGCAGTACTTC. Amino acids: CASSLQLAGGSYEQYF. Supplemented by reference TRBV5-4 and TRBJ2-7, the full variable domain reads ETGVTQSPTHLIKTRGQQVTLRCSSQSGHNTVSWYQQALGQGPQFIFQYYREEENGRGNFPPRFSGLQFPNYSSELNVNALELDDSALYLCASSLQLAGGSYEQYFGPGTRLTVT.

CDR3 DNA sequence: TGTGCCAGCAGTGAAACGTCAGGGTTACAAAATGAGCAGTTCTTC. Its protein product is CASSETSGLQNEQFF. This chain joins TRBV25-1 and TRBJ2-1; weak D call: TRBD1 (5 bases). Germline CDR1 MGHDK, CDR2 SYGVNS. This CDR3 has 15 residues. Trimming took 2 bases from V and 7 from J, leaving 15 bases between them.

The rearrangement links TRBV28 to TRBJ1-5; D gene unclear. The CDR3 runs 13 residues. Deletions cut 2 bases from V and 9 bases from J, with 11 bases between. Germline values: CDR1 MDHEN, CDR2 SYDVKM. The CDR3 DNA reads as TGTGCCAGCAGTTTAGAAGGGCCAAGGCCCCAGCATTTT. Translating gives CASSLEGPRPQHF.

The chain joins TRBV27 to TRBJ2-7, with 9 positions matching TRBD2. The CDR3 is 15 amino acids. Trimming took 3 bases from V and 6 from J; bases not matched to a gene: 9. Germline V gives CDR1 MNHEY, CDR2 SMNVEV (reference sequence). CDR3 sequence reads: CASSFVGGRVSEQYF. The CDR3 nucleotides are TGTGCCAGCAGTTTTGTAGGCGGGAGGGTAAGCGAGCAGTACTTC.

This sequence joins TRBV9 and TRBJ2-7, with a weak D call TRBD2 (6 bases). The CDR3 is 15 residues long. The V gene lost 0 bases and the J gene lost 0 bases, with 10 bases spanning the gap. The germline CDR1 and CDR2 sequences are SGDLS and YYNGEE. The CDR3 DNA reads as TGTGCCAGCAGCGTAGGGGGGGTGAGCTCCTACGAGCAGTACTTC. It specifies CASSVGGVSSYEQYF.